The rows below give T cell receptor beta chains drawn from one sample of a study of shared clonotypes between healthy human individuals. Here immunoSEQ multiplex PCR was the method, and the copy in TCRdb shows in-frame clones only, minus some. The sample holds over 750,000 clones, approximately 97% seen once. Sequenced input: naive CD8+ T cells sorted from blood. All receptors come from a young man in good health. Each CDR3 is given with its conserved first and last residue. Each record gives: J gene, D gene, clone size, V gene, CDR3 DNA, CDR3 protein. A D gene is named only where the DNA matches it firmly. Clone size appears in some rows only: once, few, many, or a class for an expanded clone.

TRBJ2-7	.	.	TRBV29-1	TGCAGCGTTGTAATCCAGGCCTCCTACGAGCAGTACTTC	CSVVIQASYEQYF
TRBJ2-5	.	.	TRBV2	TGTGCCAGCAGTGAGGGCGGGGAGACCCAGTACTTC	CASSEGGETQYF
TRBJ2-7	.	.	TRBV25-1	TGTGCCAGCACCCTGGGATACGAGCAGTACTTC	CASTLGYEQYF
TRBJ1-2	TRBD1	.	TRBV29-1	TGCAGCGTTAATTGGACAGGCCGTCGCGGCTACACCTTC	CSVNWTGRRGYTF
TRBJ2-7	.	.	TRBV4-2	TGTGCCAGCAGCCAAGCGGGAGAAGGGGACGAGCAGTACTTC	CASSQAGEGDEQYF
TRBJ2-7	.	.	TRBV4-1	TGCGCCAGCAGCCACTCTAGCGCCCAGAGCTCCTACGAGCAGTACTTC	CASSHSSAQSSYEQYF
TRBJ2-7	.	.	TRBV5-5	TGTGCCAGCAGCTTATTCCGGGGCTACTACGAGCAGTACTTC	CASSLFRGYYEQYF
TRBJ2-5	TRBD2	.	TRBV4-3	TGCGCCAGCAGCCAGGGACTAGCACAGGTGGAGACCCAGTACTTC	CASSQGLAQVETQYF
TRBJ2-1	.	.	TRBV20-1	TGCAGTGCTAGAGATAACAATGAGCAGTTCTTC	CSARDNNEQFF
TRBJ2-5	.	.	TRBV15	TGTGCCACCAGCAGTACGACCTGGGAGACCCAGTACTTC	CATSSTTWETQYF
TRBJ1-1	TRBD1	.	TRBV27	TGTGCCAGCAGTGGACAGGGGGTACGGGAAGCTTTCTTT	CASSGQGVREAFF
TRBJ1-1	.	.	TRBV6-5	TGTGCCAGCAGCCTAGGGGCCACTGAAGCTTTCTTT	CASSLGATEAFF
TRBJ2-2	.	.	TRBV5-5	TGTGCCAGCAGCTTACGACGAACTCAAAACACCGGGGAGCTGTTTTTT	CASSLRRTQNTGELFF
TRBJ1-2	TRBD1	.	TRBV28	TGTGCCAGCAGCGAACAGGGGAACTATGGCTACACCTTC	CASSEQGNYGYTF
TRBJ2-5	.	.	TRBV7-6	TGTGCCAGCAGCCCACCGGGTTCAGTAGGTCGCGAGACCCAGTACTTC	CASSPPGSVGRETQYF
TRBJ2-1	.	.	TRBV27	TGTGCCAGCAGTTCGGGCACGAACAACTACAATGAGCAGTTCTTC	CASSSGTNNYNEQFF
TRBJ2-1	.	once	TRBV29-1	TGCAGCGTCCAATACAATGAGCAGTTCTTC	CSVQYNEQFF
TRBJ2-1	.	.	TRBV11-2	TGTGCCAGCAGCCCTTGGGGGAGTGAGCAGTTCTTC	CASSPWGSEQFF
TRBJ2-7	.	.	TRBV5-1	TGCGCCAGCAGTCCGTCCCCGGGACTCCTACCCGAGCAGTACTTC	CASSPSPGLLPEQYF